This entry lists 17 T cell receptor beta chains sequenced from one sample in a study of blood T cell repertoires in COVID-19. Libraries were prepared by immunoSEQ multiplex PCR; TCRdb keeps only in-frame clonotypes and omits some of them. The table lists around 97,000 clones, roughly 90% of them singletons, with 3.5% in the top ten. The sample was peripheral blood. The receptors here all came from an older woman with acute or convalescent COVID-19.

This clone was detected only a few times. This rearrangement joins TRBV5-1 to TRBJ1-2; 11 nucleotides match TRBD1. From germline, CDR1 is SGHRS and CDR2 YFSETQ. The length of the CDR3 is 13 residues. With 4 bases clipped from V and 8 bases from J, the junction kept 4 bases outside the gene matches. CDR3 nucleotides: TGCGCCAGCAGCCCTGGACAGGGGGCCGGCTACACCTTC. Its translation is CASSPGQGAGYTF.

V gene TRBV11-2 combines with J gene TRBJ1-1; 8 nucleotides match TRBD1. This CDR3 has 13 amino acids. V gave up 5 bases and J gave up 4 bases; unmatched junction bases: 3. CDR1 and CDR2 (germline): SGHAT, FQNNGV. CDR3 sequence: CASSRDRTTEAFF. CDR3 bases: TGTGCCAGCAGCCGGGACAGGACCACTGAAGCTTTCTTT.

The chain is built from TRBV20-1 and TRBJ1-6, with D unresolved. V was clipped by 0 bases and J by 14 bases, with 8 bases between them. CDR1 and CDR2 (germline): DFQATT, SNEGSKA (reference sequence). The CDR3 consists of 11 residues. CDR3 in DNA: TGCAGTGCTAGAGATGCGGGGACCCTCCACTTT. This sequence encodes CSARDAGTLHF.

This clone was seen only a few times. The chain joins TRBV5-1 to TRBJ2-3, with D tentatively TRBD2 (6 bases). This CDR3 contains 15 residues. Germline CDR1 and CDR2: SGHRS and YFSETQ. The V gene lost 1 base and the J gene lost 0 bases, with 9 bases spanning the gap. The CDR3 nucleotides are TGCGCCAGCAGCTTGTCGGGAGCCAGCACAGATACGCAGTATTTT. Residues: CASSLSGASTDTQYF.

This clone was counted between two and nine times. The V call is TRBV4-1, the J call TRBJ2-3; unclear D gene. V lost 1 base, J lost 3 bases, and 14 bases lay in between. The CDR3 length is 16 residues. Germline values: CDR1 MGHRA, CDR2 YSYEKL. This chain's CDR3 is CASSQVNLVATDTQYF. CDR3 nucleotide sequence: TGCGCCAGCAGCCAAGTAAATCTAGTAGCAACAGATACGCAGTATTTT.

The chain recombines TRBV27 with TRBJ2-3; TRBD2 agrees at 7 bases. V gave up 0 bases and J gave up 5 bases; unmatched junction bases: 11. CDR3 length: 17 amino acids. Germline CDR1 is MNHEY and CDR2 is SMNVEV (reference sequence). The CDR3 DNA follows: TGTGCCAGCAGTTTATCCGCCCGTCTCGGGGGGTTAGATACGCAGTATTTT. It translates to CASSLSARLGGLDTQYF.

The chain recombines TRBV6-1 with TRBJ1-2; D uncertain. Deletions cut 0 bases from V and 2 bases from J, with 13 bases between. Germline CDR1 is MNHNS and CDR2 is SASEGT. This CDR3 has 16 residues. CDR3 in amino acids: CASSEARLGLNYGYTF. CDR3 DNA: TGTGCCAGCAGTGAAGCGCGGCTGGGTCTCAACTATGGCTACACCTTC.

V gene TRBV5-8 combines with J gene TRBJ2-4; the match to TRBD2 covers 12 bases. Germline lookup yields CDR1 SGHTS and CDR2 YDEGEE. After removal of 5 bases from V and 0 bases from J, the junction contained 12 bases not matched to a gene. The CDR3 covers 19 residues. The DNA for the CDR3 is TGTGCCAGCAGTCATTGGACTAGCGGGGAGTGGTTAGCCAAAAACATTCAGTACTTC. Encoded protein: CASSHWTSGEWLAKNIQYF.

In its sample, this clone was seen a few times. V and J are TRBV4-1 and TRBJ2-3; D gene unclear. Looked up from germline, CDR1 is MGHRA and CDR2 is YSYEKL. The CDR3 spans 15 residues. The germline V and J ends were trimmed by 0 bases and 7 bases, with 14 bases remaining between them. The CDR3 DNA sequence: TGCGCCAGCAGCCAAGATCTCCTTGCGAGGTATACGCAGTATTTT. This codes for CASSQDLLARYTQYF.

The V and J genes are TRBV6-5 and TRBJ2-4, with D possibly TRBD2 on 6 matching bases. Germline-derived CDR1 and CDR2 are MNHEY and SVGAGI. The CDR3 is 15 residues long. V lost 5 bases, J lost 1 base, and 12 bases lay in between. CDR3 sequence: CASSPPGSAKNIQYF. The CDR3 DNA follows: TGTGCCAGCAGTCCCCCCGGGAGCGCCAAAAACATTCAGTACTTC.

V is TRBV3-1 (or the pseudogene TRBV3-2) and J is TRBJ2-7; 7 nucleotides match TRBD2. This CDR3 is built from 13 residues. V lost 4 bases, J lost 2 bases, and 2 bases stayed unmatched. The germline gives CDR1 LGHDT, CDR2 YNNKEL (reference sequence). CDR3 sequence: CASSRGLTYEQYV. The CDR3 DNA follows: TGTGCCAGCAGCCGGGGACTAACCTACGAGCAGTACGTC.

J is TRBJ1-1 and V is TRBV3-1 (or the pseudogene TRBV3-2), with D tentatively TRBD1 (5 bases). V was clipped by 2 bases and J by 10 bases, with 14 bases between them. The CDR3 has 13 amino acids. CDR1 and CDR2 (germline): LGHDT, YNNKEL (reference sequence). The chain's CDR3 is CASSQPPTGGAFF. The DNA of the CDR3 is TGTGCCAGCAGCCAACCACCCACGGGGGGAGCTTTCTTT.

The genes are TRBV28 and TRBJ1-1; D remains unclear. This CDR3 has 12 amino acids. V shed 3 bases and J shed 4 bases, with 6 bases lying between them. Germline V gives CDR1 MDHEN, CDR2 SYDVKM. The CDR3 sequence: CASSLRTTEAFF. CDR3 coding DNA: TGTGCCAGCAGTTTGCGAACCACTGAAGCTTTCTTT.

The chain employs TRBV6-5 and TRBJ1-1; 7 bases agree with TRBD1. Germline-derived CDR1 and CDR2 are MNHEY and SVGAGI. Germline trimming cut 2 bases from V and 1 base from J; bases unmatched to any gene: 7. This CDR3 is 16 amino acids long. CDR3 in DNA: TGTGCCAGCAGTTACAGAGGGGGCCAGGGGAACACTGAAGCTTTCTTT. It translates to CASSYRGGQGNTEAFF.

The rearrangement links TRBV2 to TRBJ1-2, with 7 bases lining up with TRBD1. Germline V gene lookup returns CDR1 SNHLY and CDR2 FYNNEI. This CDR3 is 15 amino acids long. V shed 3 bases, J shed 4 bases, and the junction held 8 bases outside the gene matches. The CDR3 DNA is TGTGCCAGCAGTGACTTCAGGGGACAGCTCTATGGCTACACCTTC. Translation: CASSDFRGQLYGYTF. Full variable domain (remainder filled in from reference TRBV2 and TRBJ1-2): EPEVTQTPSHQVTQMGQEVILRCVPISNHLYFYWYRQILGQKVEFLVSFYNNEISEKSEIFDDQFSVERPDGSNFTLKIRSTKLEDSAMYFCASSDFRGQLYGYTFGSGTRLTVV.

This chain connects TRBV27 to TRBJ2-1; 14 nucleotides match TRBD2. CDR3 size: 16 residues. The V gene's germline CDR1 is MNHEY and CDR2 SMNVEV (reference sequence). V shed 3 bases, J shed 9 bases, and the junction held 7 bases outside the gene matches. The CDR3 loop is CASSFTGLAGGGEQFF. The CDR3 bases are TGTGCCAGCAGTTTCACTGGACTAGCGGGAGGCGGTGAGCAGTTCTTC.

The V and J genes are TRBV29-1 and TRBJ1-2; D unclear. The V gene lost 7 bases and the J gene lost 0 bases, with 9 bases spanning the gap. The CDR3 runs to 12 residues. Germline CDR1 reads SQVTM; CDR2 reads ANQGSEA. This chain's CDR3 is CSGVGANYGYTF. CDR3 bases: TGCAGCGGGGTGGGAGCTAACTATGGCTACACCTTC.